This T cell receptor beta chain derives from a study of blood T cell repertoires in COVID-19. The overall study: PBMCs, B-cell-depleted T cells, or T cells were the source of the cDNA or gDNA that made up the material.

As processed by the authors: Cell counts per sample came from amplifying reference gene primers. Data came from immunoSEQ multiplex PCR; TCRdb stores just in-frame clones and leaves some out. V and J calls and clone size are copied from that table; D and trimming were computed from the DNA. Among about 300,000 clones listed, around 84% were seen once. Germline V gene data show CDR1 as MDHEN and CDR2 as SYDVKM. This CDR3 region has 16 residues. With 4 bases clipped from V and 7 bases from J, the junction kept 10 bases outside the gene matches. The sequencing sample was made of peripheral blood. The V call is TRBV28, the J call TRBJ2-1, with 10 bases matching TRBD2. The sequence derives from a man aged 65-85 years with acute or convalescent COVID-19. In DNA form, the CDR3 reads TGTGCCAGCAGTTGGCCTAGCGGGAGACCGCAAAATGAGCAGTTCTTC. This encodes CASSWPSGRPQNEQFF.